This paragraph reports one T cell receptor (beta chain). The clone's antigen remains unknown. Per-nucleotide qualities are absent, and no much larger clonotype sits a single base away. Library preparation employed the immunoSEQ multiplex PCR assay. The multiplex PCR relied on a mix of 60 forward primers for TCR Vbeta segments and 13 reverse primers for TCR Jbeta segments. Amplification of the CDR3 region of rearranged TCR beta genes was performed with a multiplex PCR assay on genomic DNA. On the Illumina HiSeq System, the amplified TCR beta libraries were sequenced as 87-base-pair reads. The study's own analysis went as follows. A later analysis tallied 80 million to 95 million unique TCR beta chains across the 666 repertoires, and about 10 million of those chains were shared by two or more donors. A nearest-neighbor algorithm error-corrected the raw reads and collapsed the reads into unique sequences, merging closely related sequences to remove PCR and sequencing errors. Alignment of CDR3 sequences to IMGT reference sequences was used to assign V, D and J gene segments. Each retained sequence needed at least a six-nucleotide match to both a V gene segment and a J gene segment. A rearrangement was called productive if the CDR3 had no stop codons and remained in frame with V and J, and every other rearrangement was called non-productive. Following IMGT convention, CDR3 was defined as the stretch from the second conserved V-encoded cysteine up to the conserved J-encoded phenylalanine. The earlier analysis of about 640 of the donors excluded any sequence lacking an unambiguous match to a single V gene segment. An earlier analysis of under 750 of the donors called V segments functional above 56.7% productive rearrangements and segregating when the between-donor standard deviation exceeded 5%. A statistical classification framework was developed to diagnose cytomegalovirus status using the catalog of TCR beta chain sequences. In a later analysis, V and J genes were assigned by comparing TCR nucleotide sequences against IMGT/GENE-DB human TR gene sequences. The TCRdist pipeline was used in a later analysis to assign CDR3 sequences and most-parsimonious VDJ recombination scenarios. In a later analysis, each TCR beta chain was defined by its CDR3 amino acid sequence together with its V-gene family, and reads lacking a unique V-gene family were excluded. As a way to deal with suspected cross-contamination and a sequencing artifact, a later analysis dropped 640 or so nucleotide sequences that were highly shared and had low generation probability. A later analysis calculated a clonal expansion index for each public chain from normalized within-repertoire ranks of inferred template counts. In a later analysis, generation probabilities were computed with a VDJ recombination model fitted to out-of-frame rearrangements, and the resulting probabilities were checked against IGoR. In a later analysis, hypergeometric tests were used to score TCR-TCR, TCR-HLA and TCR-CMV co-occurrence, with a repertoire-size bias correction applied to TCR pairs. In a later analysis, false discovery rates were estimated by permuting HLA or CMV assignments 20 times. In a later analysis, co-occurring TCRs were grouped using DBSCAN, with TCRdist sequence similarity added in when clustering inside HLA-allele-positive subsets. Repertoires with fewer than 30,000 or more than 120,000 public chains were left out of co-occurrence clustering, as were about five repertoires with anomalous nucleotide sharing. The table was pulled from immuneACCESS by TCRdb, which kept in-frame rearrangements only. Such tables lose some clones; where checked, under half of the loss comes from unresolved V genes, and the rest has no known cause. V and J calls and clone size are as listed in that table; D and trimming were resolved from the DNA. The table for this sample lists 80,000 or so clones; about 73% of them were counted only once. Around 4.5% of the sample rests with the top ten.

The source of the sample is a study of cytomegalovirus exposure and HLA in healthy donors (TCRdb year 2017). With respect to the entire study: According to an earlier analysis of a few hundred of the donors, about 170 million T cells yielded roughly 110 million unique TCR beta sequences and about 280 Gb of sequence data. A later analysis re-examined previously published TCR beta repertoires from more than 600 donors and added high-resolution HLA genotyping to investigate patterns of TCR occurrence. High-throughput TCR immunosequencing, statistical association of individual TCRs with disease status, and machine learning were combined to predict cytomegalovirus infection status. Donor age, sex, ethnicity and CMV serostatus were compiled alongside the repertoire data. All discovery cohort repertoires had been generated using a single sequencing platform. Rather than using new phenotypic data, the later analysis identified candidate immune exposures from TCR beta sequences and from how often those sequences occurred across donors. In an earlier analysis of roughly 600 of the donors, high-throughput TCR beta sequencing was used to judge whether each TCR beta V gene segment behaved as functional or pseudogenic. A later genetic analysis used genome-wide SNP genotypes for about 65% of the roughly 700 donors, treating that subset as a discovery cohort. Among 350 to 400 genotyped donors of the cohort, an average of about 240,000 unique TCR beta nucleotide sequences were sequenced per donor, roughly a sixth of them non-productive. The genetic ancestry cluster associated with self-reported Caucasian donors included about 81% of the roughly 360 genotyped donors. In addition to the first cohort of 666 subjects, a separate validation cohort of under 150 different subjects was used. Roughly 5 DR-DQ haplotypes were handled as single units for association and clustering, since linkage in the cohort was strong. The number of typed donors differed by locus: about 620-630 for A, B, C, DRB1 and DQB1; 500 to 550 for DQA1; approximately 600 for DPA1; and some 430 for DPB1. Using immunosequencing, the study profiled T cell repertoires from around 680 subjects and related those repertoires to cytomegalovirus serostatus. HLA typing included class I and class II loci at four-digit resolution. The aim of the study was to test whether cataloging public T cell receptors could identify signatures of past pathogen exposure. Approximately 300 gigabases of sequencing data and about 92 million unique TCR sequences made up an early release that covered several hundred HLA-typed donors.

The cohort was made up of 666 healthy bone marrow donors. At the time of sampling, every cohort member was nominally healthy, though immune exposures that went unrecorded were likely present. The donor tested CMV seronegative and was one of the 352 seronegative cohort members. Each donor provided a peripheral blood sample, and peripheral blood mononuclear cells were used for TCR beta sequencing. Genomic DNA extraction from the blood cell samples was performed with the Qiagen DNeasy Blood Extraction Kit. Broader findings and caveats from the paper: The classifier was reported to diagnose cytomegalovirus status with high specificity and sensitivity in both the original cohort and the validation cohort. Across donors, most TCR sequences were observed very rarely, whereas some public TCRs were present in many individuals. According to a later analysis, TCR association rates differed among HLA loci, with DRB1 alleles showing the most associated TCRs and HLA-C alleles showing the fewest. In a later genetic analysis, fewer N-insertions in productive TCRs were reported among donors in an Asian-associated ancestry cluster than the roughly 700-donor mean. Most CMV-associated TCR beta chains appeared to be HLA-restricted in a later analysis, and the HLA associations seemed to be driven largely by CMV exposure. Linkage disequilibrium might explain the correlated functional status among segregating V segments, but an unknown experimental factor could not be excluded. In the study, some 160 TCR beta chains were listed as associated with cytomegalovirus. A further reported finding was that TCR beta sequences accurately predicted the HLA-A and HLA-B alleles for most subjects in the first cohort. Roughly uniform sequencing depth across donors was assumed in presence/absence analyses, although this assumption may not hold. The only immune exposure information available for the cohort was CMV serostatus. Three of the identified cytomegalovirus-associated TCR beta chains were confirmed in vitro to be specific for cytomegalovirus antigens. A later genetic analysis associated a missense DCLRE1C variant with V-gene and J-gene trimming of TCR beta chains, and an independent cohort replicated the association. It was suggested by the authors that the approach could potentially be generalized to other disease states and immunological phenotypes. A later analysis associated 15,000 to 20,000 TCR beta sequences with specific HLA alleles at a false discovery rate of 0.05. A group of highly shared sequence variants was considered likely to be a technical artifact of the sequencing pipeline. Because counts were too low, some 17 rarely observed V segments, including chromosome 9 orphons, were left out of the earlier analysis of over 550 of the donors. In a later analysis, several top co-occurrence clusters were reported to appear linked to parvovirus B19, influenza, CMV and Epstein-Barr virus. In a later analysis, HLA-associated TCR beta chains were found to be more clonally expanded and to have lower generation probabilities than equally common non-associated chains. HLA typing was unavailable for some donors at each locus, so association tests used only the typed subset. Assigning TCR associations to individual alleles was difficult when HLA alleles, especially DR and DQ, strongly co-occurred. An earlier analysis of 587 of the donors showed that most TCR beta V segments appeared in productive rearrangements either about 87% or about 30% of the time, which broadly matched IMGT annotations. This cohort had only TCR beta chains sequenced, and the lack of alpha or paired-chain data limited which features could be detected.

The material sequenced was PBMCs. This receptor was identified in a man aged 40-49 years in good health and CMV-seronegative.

Here the CDR3 is given as CASRYGGSFSYEQYF. Here is the DNA: TGTGCCAGCAGATACGGCGGGTCTTTCTCCTACGAGCAGTACTTC. The rearrangement combines TRBV6-5 with TRBJ2-7; TRBD2 is a weak D gene call, 5 bases matching. From a lookup of the germline V gene, CDR1 and CDR2 are MNHEY and SVGAGI. The CDR3 measures 15 amino acids from cysteine to phenylalanine. Of the read, only the CDR3 DNA is kept; its 45 bases are in frame from base 1. At the junction V is shortened by 6 bases and J by 0 bases, with 15 bases in between.